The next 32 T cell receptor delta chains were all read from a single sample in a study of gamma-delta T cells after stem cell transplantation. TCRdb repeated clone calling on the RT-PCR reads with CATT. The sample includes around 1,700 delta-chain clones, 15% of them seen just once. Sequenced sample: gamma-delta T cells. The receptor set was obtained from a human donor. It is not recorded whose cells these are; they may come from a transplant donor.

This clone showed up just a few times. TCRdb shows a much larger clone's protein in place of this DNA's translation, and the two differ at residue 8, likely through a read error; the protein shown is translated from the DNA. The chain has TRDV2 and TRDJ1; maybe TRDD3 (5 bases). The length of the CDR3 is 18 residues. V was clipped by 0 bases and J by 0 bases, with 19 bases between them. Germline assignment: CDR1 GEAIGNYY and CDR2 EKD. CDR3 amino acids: CACDTETVGCLHTDKLIF. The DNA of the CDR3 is TGTGCCTGTGACACCGAGACTGTGGGATGCCTCCACACCGATAAACTCATCTTT.

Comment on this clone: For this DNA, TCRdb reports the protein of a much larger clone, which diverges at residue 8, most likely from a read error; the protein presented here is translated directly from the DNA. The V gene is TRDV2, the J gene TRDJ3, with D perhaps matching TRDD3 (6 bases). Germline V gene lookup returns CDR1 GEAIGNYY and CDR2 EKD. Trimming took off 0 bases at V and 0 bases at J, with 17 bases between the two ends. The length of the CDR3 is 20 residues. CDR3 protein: CACDTVSRIHSSWDTRQMFF. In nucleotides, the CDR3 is TGTGCCTGTGACACCGTATCGAGGATACACAGCTCCTGGGACACCCGACAGATGTTTTTC.

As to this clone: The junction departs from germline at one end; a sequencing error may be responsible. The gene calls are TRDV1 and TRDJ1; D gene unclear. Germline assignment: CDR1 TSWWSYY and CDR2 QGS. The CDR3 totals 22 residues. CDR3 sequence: CALGESPSPSLWYTVVTDNLIF. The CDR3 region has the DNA TGTGCTCTTGGGGAATCCCCCTCTCCCTCACTGTGGTATACCGTGGTTACCGATAACCTCATCTTT.

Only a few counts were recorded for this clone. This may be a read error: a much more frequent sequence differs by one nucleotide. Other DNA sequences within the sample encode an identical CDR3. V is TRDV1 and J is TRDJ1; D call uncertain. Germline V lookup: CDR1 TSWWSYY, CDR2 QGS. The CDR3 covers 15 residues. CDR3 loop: CALGELPASFDKLIF. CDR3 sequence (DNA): TGTGCTCTTGGGGAACTTCCCGCCTCGTTCGATAAACTCATCTTC.

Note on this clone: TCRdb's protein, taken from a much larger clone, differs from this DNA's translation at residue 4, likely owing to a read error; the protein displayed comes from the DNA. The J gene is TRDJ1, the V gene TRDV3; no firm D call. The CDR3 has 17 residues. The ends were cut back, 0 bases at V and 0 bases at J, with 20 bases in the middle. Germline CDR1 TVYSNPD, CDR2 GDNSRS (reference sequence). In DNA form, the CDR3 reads TGTGCCTTTAGAGGGGTTTCCGCGTGCTCATACACCGATAAACTCATCTTT. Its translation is CAFRGVSACSYTDKLIF.

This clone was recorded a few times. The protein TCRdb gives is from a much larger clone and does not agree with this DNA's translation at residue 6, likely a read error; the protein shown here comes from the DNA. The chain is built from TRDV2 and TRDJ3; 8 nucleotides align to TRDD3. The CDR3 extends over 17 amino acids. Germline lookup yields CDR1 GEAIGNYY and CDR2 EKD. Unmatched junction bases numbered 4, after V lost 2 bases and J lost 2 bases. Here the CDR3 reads CACDIPGDTWDTRQMFF. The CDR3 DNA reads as TGTGCCTGTGACATACCGGGGGATACCTGGGACACCCGACAGATGTTTTTC.

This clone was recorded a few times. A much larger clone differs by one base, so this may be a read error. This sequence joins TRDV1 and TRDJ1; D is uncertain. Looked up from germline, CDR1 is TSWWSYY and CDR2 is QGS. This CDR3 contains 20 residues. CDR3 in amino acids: CALGELPPAERREYTDRLIF. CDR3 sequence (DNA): TGTGCTCTTGGGGAACTCCCTCCGGCGGAGAGGCGAGAGTACACCGATAGACTCATCTTT.

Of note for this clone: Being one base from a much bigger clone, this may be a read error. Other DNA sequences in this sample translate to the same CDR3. CDR3 protein: CACDSLGDTAQLFF. CDR3 DNA sequence: TGTGCCTGTGACTCCCTGGGAGATACAGCACAACTCTTCTTT. The V and J genes are TRDV2 and TRDJ2, with D maybe TRDD3 (5 bases). The CDR3 sequence is 14 residues long. Trimming stripped 3 bases from V and 5 bases from J, with 12 bases between. Germline assignment: CDR1 GEAIGNYY and CDR2 EKD.

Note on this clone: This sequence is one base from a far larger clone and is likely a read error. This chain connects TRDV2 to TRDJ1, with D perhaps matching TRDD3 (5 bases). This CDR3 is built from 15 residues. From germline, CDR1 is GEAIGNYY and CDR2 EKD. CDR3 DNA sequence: TGTGCCTGTGGCACCCGGAGGGATGAGGGCGATAAACTCATCTTT. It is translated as CACGTRRDEGDKLIF.

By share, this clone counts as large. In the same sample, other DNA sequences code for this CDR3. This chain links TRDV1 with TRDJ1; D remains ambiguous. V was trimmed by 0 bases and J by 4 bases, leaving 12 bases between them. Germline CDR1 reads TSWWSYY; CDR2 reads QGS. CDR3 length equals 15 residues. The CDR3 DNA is TGTGCTCTTGGGGAACTTCCCGCCTCGTTCGATAAACTCATCTTT. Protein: CALGELPASFDKLIF.

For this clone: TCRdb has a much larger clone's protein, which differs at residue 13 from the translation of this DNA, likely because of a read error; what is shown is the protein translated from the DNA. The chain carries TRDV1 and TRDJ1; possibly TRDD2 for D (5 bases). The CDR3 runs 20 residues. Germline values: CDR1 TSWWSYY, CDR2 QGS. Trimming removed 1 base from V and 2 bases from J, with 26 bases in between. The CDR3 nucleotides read TGTGCTCTTGGGGAACAAAAACCCTACGTTACGGATTTCCCGACCGATAAACTCATCTTT. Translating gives CALGEQKPYVTDFPTDKLIF.

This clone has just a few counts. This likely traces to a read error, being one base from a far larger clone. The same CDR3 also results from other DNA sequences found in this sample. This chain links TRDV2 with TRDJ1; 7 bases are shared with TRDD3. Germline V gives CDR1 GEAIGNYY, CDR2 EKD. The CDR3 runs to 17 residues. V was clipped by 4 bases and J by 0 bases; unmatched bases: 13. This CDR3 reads CACDTVRALGDTDKLIF. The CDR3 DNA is TGTGCCTGTGATACCGTCCGAGCTCTGGGGGACACCGATAAACTCATCTTT.

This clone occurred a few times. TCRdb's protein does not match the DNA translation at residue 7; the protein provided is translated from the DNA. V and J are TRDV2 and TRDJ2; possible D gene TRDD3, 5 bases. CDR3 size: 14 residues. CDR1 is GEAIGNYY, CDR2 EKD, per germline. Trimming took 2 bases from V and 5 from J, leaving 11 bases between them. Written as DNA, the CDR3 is TGTGCCTGTGACATACTGAGGGATACAGCACAACTCTTCTTT. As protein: CACDILRDTAQLFF.

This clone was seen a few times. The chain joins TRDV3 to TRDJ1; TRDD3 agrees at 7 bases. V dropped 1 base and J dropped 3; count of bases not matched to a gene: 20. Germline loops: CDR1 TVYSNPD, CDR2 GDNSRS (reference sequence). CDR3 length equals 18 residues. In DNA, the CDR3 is TGTGCCTTTAATCCCTACTGGAGGATACGGGGCTTTCCCGATAAACTCATCTTT. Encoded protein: CAFNPYWRIRGFPDKLIF.

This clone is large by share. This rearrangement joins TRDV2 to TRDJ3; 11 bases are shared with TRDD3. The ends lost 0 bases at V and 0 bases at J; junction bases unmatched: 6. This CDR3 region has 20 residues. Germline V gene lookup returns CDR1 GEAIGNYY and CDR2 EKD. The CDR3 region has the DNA TGTGCCTGTGACACCGTACTGGGGGATATGAGCTCCTGGGACACCCGACAGATGTTTTTC. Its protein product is CACDTVLGDMSSWDTRQMFF.

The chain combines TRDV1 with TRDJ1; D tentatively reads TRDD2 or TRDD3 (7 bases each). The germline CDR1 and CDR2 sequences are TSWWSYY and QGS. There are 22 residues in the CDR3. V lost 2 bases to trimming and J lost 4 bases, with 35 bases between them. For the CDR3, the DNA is TGTGCTCTTGGGGAAATGCCACCATTCCTACAGGCTAGGGGGGATCGGTTCGATAAACTCATCTTT. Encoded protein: CALGEMPPFLQARGDRFDKLIF.

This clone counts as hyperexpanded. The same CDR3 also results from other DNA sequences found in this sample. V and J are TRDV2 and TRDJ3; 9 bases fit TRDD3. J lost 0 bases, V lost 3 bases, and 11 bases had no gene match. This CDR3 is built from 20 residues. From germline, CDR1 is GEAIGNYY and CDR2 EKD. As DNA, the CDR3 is TGTGCCTGTGACGCCCTAACTGGGGGAGCAAGCTCCTGGGACACCCGACAGATGTTTTTC. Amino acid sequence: CACDALTGGASSWDTRQMFF.

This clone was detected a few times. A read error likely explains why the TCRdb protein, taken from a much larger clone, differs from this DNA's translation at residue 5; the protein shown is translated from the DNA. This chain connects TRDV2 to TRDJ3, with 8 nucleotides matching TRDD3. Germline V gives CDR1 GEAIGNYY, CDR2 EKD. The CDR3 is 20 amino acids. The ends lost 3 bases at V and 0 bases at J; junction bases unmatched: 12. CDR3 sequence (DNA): TGTGCCTGTGACTCCGTATCGGGGATACACAGCTCCTGGGACACCCGACAGATGTTTTTC. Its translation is CACDSVSGIHSSWDTRQMFF.

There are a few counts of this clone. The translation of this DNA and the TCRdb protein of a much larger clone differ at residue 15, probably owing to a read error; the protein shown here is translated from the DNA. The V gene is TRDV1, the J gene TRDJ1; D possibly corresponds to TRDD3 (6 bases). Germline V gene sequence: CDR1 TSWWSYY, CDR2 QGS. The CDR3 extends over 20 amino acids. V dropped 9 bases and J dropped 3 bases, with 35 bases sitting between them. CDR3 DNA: TGTGCTCTGACTTCCCCCGGCGTTACTGGGTTACTTCTGTACCCCGATAAACTCATCTTT. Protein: CALTSPGVTGLLLYPDKLIF.

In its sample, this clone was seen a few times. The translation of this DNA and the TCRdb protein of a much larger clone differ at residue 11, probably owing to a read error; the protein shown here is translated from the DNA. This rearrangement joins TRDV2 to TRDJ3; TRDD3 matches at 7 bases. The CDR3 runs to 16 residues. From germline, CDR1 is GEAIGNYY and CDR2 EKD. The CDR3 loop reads CACDTWGTWDARQMFF. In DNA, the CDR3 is TGTGCCTGTGACACCTGGGGGACCTGGGACGCCCGACAGATGTTTTTC.

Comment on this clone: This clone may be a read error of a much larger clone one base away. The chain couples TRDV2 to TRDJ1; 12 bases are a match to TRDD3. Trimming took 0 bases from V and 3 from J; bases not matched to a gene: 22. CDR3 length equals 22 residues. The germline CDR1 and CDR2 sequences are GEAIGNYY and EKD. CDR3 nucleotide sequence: TGTGCCTGTGACACCGGGGTCTGGGCCTATCCCCCCTGGGGGATACGGTCCGATAAACTCATCTTT. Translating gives CACDTGVWAYPPWGIRSDKLIF.

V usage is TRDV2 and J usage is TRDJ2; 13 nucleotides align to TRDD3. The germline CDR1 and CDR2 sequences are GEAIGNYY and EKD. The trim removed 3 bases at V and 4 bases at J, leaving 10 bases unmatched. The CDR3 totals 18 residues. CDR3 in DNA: TGTGCCTGTGACCCACTACTGGGGGATACGCCAAGGACAGCACAACTCTTCTTT. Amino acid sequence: CACDPLLGDTPRTAQLFF.

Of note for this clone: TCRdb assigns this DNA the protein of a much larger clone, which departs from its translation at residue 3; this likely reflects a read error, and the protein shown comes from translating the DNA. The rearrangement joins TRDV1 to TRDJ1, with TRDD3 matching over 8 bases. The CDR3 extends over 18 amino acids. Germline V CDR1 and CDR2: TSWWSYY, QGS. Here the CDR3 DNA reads TGTGCTCCTGGGGCGGCCTCTCTACTGGGGGTCAACACCGATAAACTCATCTTT. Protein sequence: CAPGAASLLGVNTDKLIF.

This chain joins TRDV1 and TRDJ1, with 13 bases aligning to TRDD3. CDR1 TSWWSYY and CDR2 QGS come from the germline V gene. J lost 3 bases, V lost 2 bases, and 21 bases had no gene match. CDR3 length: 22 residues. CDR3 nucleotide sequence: TGTGCTCTTGGGGAAATCCCACCAGGCATTTTTTATACTGGGGGATACGCCGATAAACTCATCTTT. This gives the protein CALGEIPPGIFYTGGYADKLIF.

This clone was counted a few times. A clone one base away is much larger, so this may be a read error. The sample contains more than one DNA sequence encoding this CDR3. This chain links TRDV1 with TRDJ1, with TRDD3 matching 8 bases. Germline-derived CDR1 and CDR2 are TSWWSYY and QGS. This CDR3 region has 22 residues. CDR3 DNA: TGTGCTCTTGGAGAACGACACCGGTGGGGGATGTCTGCTCCTTATTACACCGATAAACTCATCTTT. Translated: CALGERHRWGMSAPYYTDKLIF.

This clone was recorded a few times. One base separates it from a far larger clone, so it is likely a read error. Here the CDR3 reads CACDTPPPTLGMTYTDKLIF. For the CDR3, the DNA is TGTGCCTGTGACACTCCGCCTCCTACTCTGGGGATGACCTACACCGATAAACTCATCTTT. V is TRDV2 and J is TRDJ1; perhaps D is TRDD2 or TRDD3 (6 bases each). Germline V gene sequence: CDR1 GEAIGNYY, CDR2 EKD. This CDR3 has 20 residues. V was cut by 1 base and J by 0 bases, with 26 bases left in between.

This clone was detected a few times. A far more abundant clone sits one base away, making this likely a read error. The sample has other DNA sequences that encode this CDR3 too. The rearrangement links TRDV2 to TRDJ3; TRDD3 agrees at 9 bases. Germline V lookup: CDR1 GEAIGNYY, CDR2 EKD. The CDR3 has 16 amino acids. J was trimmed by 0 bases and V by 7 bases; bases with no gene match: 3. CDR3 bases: TGTGCCTGCGACTGGGGGAGCTCCTGGGACACCCGACAGATGTTTTTC. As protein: CACDWGSSWDTRQMFF.

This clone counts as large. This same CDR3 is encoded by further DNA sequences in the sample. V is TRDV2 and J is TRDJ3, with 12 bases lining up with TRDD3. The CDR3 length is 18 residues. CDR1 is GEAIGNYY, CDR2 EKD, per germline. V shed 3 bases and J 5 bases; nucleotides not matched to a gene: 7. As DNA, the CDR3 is TGTGCCTGTGACGCCTTACTGGGGGATACCCGGGACACCCGACAGATGTTTTTC. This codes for CACDALLGDTRDTRQMFF.

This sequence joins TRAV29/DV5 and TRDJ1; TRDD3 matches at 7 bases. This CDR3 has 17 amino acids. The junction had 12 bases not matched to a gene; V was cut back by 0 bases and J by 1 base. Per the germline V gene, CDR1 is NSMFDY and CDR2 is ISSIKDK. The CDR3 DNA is TGTGCAGCAAGCGATCGCCACTGGGGACCATTCACCGATAAACTCATCTTT. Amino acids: CAASDRHWGPFTDKLIF.

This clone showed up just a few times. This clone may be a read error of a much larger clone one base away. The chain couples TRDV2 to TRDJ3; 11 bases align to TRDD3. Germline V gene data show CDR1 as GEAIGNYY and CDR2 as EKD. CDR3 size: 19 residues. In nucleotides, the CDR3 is TGTGCCTGTGACGCTGGGGGATACACAAGCTCCTGGGACACCCGAAAGATGTTTTTC. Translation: CACDAGGYTSSWDTRKMFF.

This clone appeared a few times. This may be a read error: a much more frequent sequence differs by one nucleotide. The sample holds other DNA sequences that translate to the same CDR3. The CDR3 region is CALGGTPGLPAYWGRKYTDKLIF. The CDR3 region has the DNA TGTGCTCTTGGGGGTACGCCCGGCCTTCCTGCGTACTGGGGGAGAAAGTACACCGATAAACTCATCTTT. The chain employs TRDV1 and TRDJ1, with 9 bases aligning to TRDD3. V was pared by 4 bases and J by 0 bases, with 27 bases of the junction left unmatched. Germline V lookup: CDR1 TSWWSYY, CDR2 QGS. This CDR3 comprises 23 residues.

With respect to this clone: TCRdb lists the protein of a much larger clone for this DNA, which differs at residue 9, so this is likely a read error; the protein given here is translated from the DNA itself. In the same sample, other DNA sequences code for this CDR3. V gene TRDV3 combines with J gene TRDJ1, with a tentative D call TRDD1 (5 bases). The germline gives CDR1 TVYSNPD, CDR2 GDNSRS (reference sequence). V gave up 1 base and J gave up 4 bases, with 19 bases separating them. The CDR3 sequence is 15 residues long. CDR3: CAFNPNLNMGDKLIF. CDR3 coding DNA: TGTGCCTTTAATCCGAACTTAAATATGGGCGATAAACTCATCTTT.